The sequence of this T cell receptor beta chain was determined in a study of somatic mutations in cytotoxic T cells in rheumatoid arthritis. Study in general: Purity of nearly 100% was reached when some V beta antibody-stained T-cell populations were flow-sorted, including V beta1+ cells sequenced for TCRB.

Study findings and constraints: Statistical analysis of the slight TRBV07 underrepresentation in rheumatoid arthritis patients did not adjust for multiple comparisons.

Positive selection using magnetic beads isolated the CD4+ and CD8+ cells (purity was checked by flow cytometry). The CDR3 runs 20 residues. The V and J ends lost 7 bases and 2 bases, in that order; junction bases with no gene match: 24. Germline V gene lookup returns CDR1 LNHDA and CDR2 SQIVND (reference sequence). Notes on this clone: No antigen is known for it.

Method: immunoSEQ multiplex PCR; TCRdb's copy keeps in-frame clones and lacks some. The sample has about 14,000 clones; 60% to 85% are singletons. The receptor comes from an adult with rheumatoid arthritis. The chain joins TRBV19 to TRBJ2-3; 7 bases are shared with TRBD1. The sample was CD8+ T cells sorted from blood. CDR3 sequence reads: CASTPKPITNRGVTTDTQYF. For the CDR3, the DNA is TGTGCCAGTACCCCAAAACCCATTACAAACAGGGGCGTAACCACAGATACGCAGTATTTT.